A selection of T cell receptor beta chains follows, all from one sample in a study of regulatory T cells in long-lasting Graves disease. MiXCR was run by TCRdb on the multiplex PCR reads, yielding one entry per CDR3 protein. The sample includes fewer than 650,000 distinct CDR3 sequences, 15% to 20% of them seen just once. The same sample was also used in a study of T cells in Graves' hyperthyroidism and ophthalmopathy.

The starting material was peripheral blood mononuclear cells (PBMCs), obtained at new diagnosis, from a patient treated with antithyroid drugs. Every receptor here comes from a man between 18 and 35 years old with Graves disease. Both conserved end residues are part of each CDR3. The order of the fields is J gene, D gene, V gene, clone size, CDR3 DNA, CDR3 protein. A D gene is named only where the DNA matches it firmly. Clone size, where shown, is once, few, many, or a class for clones that have expanded.

J gene: TRBJ2-5
D gene: NA
V gene: TRBV11-2
clone size: many
CDR3 DNA: TGTGCCAGCAGCTTCTGGCCGCAAGAGACCCAGTACTTC
CDR3 protein: CASSFWPQETQYF

J gene: TRBJ1-1
D gene: TRBD1
V gene: TRBV10-3
clone size: many
CDR3 DNA: TGTGCCATCAGTGAGGCAGGGGGAGGGGCGAACACTGAAGCTTTCTTT
CDR3 protein: CAISEAGGGANTEAFF

J gene: TRBJ2-2
D gene: NA
V gene: TRBV3-1
clone size: NA
CDR3 DNA: TGTGCCAGCAATGAAGCGGGCAGATCCGGGGAGCTGTTTTTT
CDR3 protein: CASNEAGRSGELFF

J gene: TRBJ1-1
D gene: TRBD1
V gene: TRBV2
clone size: few
CDR3 DNA: TGTGCCAGCATGCTGTCGTCAGGGGGCACTGAAGCTTTCTTT
CDR3 protein: CASMLSSGGTEAFF

J gene: TRBJ2-5
D gene: TRBD2
V gene: TRBV7-9
clone size: many
CDR3 DNA: TGTGCCAGCAGCCGTAGACTAGCGGGAGTTTTGGAGACCCAGTACTTC
CDR3 protein: CASSRRLAGVLETQYF

J gene: TRBJ2-1
D gene: NA
V gene: TRBV27
clone size: many
CDR3 DNA: TGTGCCAGCAGCCTTACTGGTCGGATCTCCTACAATGAGCAGTTCTTC
CDR3 protein: CASSLTGRISYNEQFF

J gene: TRBJ1-2
D gene: NA
V gene: TRBV12-3/TRBV12-4
clone size: many
CDR3 DNA: TGTGCCAGCAGCCTAGTGGCCCGGGGCAGCCCCTATGGCTACACCTTC
CDR3 protein: CASSLVARGSPYGYTF

J gene: TRBJ2-5
D gene: NA
V gene: TRBV3-1
clone size: NA
CDR3 DNA: TGTGCCAGCAGCCAAGAAGGGGGTTCTCTTCAGACCCAGTACTTC
CDR3 protein: CASSQEGGSLQTQYF

J gene: TRBJ2-7
D gene: TRBD2
V gene: TRBV9
clone size: few
CDR3 DNA: TGTGCCAGCAGCGAGGGAGGGGAGAGTTACGAGCAGTACTTC
CDR3 protein: CASSEGGESYEQYF

J gene: TRBJ2-5
D gene: TRBD1
V gene: TRBV11-2
clone size: once
CDR3 DNA: TGTGCCAGCAGCTTGAGTGTCGCAGGGGGTGTTCAAGAGACCCAGTACTTC
CDR3 protein: CASSLSVAGGVQETQYF

J gene: TRBJ2-1
D gene: NA
V gene: TRBV28
clone size: NA
CDR3 DNA: TGTGCCAGCAGTTCTTCCTACCGGGACCTTAACTACAATGGGCAGTTCTTC
CDR3 protein: CASSSSYRDLNYNGQFF

J gene: TRBJ2-1
D gene: TRBD2
V gene: TRBV12-3/TRBV12-4
clone size: NA
CDR3 DNA: TGTGCCAGCAGCAGACTAGCGGGAGTTGAGCAGTTCTTC
CDR3 protein: CASSRLAGVEQFF

J gene: TRBJ1-1
D gene: NA
V gene: TRBV6-1
clone size: many
CDR3 DNA: TGTGCCAGCAGGGACAGTCTACGCACTGAAGCTTTCTTT
CDR3 protein: CASRDSLRTEAFF

J gene: TRBJ1-1
D gene: NA
V gene: TRBV18
clone size: NA
CDR3 DNA: TGTGCCAGCTCACCCCAGCAGGCGGAGAACACTGAAGCTTTCTTT
CDR3 protein: CASSPQQAENTEAFF

J gene: TRBJ2-3
D gene: TRBD2
V gene: TRBV29-1
clone size: many
CDR3 DNA: TGCAGCGTTGACCTGGGACTAGCGGGAGAATGGGATACGCAGTATTTT
CDR3 protein: CSVDLGLAGEWDTQYF

J gene: TRBJ2-7
D gene: NA
V gene: TRBV10-3
clone size: few
CDR3 DNA: TGTGCCATCAGTGGGACTACCTACGAGCAGTACTTC
CDR3 protein: CAISGTTYEQYF

J gene: TRBJ2-1
D gene: TRBD2
V gene: TRBV24-1
clone size: few
CDR3 DNA: TGTGCCACCAGCCCCCTAGCGGGAGGTGGCGATGAGCAGTTCTTC
CDR3 protein: CATSPLAGGGDEQFF

J gene: TRBJ2-7
D gene: NA
V gene: TRBV12-3/TRBV12-4
clone size: many
CDR3 DNA: TGTGCCAGCAGCCATAATGGGGGCGAGCAGTACTTC
CDR3 protein: CASSHNGGEQYF

J gene: TRBJ2-7
D gene: NA
V gene: TRBV28
clone size: many
CDR3 DNA: TGTGCCAGCAGGGGGGACTACGAGCAGTACTTC
CDR3 protein: CASRGDYEQYF

J gene: TRBJ2-3
D gene: NA
V gene: TRBV5-1
clone size: few
CDR3 DNA: TGCGCCAGCAGCCGCGGAGTAGCAGCTAGCACAGATACGCAGTATTTT
CDR3 protein: CASSRGVAASTDTQYF

J gene: TRBJ2-1
D gene: TRBD1
V gene: TRBV7-9
clone size: many
CDR3 DNA: TGTGCCAGCAGCATACAGGGGTTCGTAGGCAATGAGCAGTTCTTC
CDR3 protein: CASSIQGFVGNEQFF

J gene: TRBJ2-2
D gene: NA
V gene: TRBV5-4
clone size: few
CDR3 DNA: TGTGTCAGCAGCTTGGCGGGGACGACCCGGGAGCTGTTTTTT
CDR3 protein: CVSSLAGTTRELFF